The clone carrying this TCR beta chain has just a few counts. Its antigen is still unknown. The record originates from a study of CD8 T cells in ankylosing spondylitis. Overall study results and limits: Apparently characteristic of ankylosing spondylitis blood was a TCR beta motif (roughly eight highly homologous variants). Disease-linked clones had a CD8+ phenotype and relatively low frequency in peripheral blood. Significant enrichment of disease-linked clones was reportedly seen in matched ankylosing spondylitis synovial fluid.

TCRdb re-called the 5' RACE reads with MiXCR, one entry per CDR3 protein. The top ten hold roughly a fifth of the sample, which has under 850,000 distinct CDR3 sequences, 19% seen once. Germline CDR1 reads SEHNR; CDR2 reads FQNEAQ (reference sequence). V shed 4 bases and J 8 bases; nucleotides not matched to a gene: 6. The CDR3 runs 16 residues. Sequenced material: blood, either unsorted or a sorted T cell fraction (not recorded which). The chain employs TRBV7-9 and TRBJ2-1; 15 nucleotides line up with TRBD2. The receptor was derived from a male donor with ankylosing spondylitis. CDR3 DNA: TGTGCCAGCAGCTCTTGGACTAGCGGGAGGGATTATGAGCAGTTCTTC. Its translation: CASSSWTSGRDYEQFF.